Given below is one TCR beta chain in context. Seattle's enrolled individuals joined amid active infection and were then monitored longitudinally. The germline gives CDR1 SGHKS, CDR2 YYEKEE (reference sequence). Trimming shortened V by 0 bases and J by 5 bases, and 17 bases separated the two germline ends. The CDR3 consists of 17 residues. The sample belongs to a study of blood T cell repertoires in COVID-19. Turning to the study itself: Samples representing acute and convalescent COVID-19 were sourced from the United States, Italy and Spain. The analysed material was cDNA or gDNA that came from T cells, B-cell-depleted T cells, or PBMCs.

Methods used by the authors: Nucleated cell counts were estimated from reference gene primer amplification. Sequencing was performed with immunoSEQ multiplex PCR; in TCRdb, only in-frame clones are kept and a portion is missing. From that table come the V and J calls and clone size; the DNA was used to work out D and trimming. The sample includes around 400,000 clones, 87% of them seen just once. The specimen sequenced was peripheral blood. This sequence was found in a woman in her fifties or sixties with COVID-19, enrolled during active disease. The chain carries TRBV5-5 and TRBJ2-2; a weak D match, TRBD2 (6 bases). For the CDR3, the DNA is TGTGCCAGCAGCTTGGCGCCCAGGGTCGGAGGGACCGGGGAGCTGTTTTTT. Encoded protein: CASSLAPRVGGTGELFF.